Listed here is a single TCR beta chain. This clonotype was detected ten times or more. Its antigen is currently not known. The input lacks base qualities; no much larger clone sits a single base away. The data stem from a study of T cells in Graves' hyperthyroidism and ophthalmopathy (dated by TCRdb to the late 2010s). Background on the whole study: Peripheral blood was collected at initial diagnosis, before any treatment. To identify TCR V-J signatures that set the groups apart, the researchers used a discovery cohort of about a hundred patients, made up of 40 to 45 with Graves' ophthalmopathy and some 60 with stable Graves' hyperthyroidism. An independent validation cohort of 18 to 20 hyperthyroidism patients and 17 patients who later progressed to ophthalmopathy tested prospective prediction of ophthalmopathy. The 100 or so discovery patients were randomly split 7:3 into training and test sets. In more than 5 Graves' hyperthyroidism patients, the study also compared T-cell repertoires from thyroid tissue with T-cell repertoires from blood. Once sampling was done, hyperthyroidism patients were given methimazole at a starting dose of 30 mg daily, whereas ophthalmopathy patients were given high-dose intravenous methylprednisolone. The paper describes TCR Vbeta CDR3 sequencing of some 130 peripheral blood samples, made up of roughly 45 ophthalmopathy patients, 70 to 75 hyperthyroidism patients and 17 progressor patients.

Amplification of TCR beta CDR3 regions was carried out from RNA transcripts. A first-round RT-PCR of the TCR CDR3 used the HTBI primer set with the Qiagen OneStep RT-PCR kit. The libraries were constructed in a second round of multiplex PCR and then size-selected and purified. Sequencing of the libraries was done on an Illumina HiSeq2000 using paired-end 100 bp reads. The authors processed their data as follows. SOAPnuke was used to process the raw data, removing reads that contained adapters or uncalled bases, had a mean Phred below 15, or lacked an exact match to the constant primer or identifier. High-quality paired reads were merged using COPE v1.2.5, and each unique nucleotide sequence was defined as a clonotype. MiTCR v1.1 was used to align the clonotypes against IMGT TRBV, TRBD and TRBJ reference segments. The analysis included only V-J combinations with a frequency above 0.0001, which together covered approximately 99% of the repertoires. A TCS score was defined as the ratio between F50 (clonal expansion) and ExV (chaos), using BLOSUM62-based TCRdist between CDR3 peptides within each V-J. Welch's t-statistics and random forest reduced roughly 540 V-J features to roughly 13, which were used in a naive Bayes classifier (R e1071). TCRdb reprocessed the public reads (quality trimming at Q25 with fastp, clone calling with MiXCR) and kept in-frame beta chains. A single entry per CDR3 protein holds the most common genes and DNA from its merged rows. TCRdb's processing, not the authors' own work, is the source of the V and J calls. The sample yields about half a million distinct CDR3 sequences; 24% were counted once. The ten largest clones capture approximately 11% of the sample.

Ophthalmopathy patients had moderately to severely active disease, Clinical Activity Score of at least 3, NOSPECS grade of at least 4, and duration under 3 months. Patients with uncontrolled infections, other autoimmune diseases, pregnancy or lactation were excluded. Clinical symptoms, serum thyroxine and TRAb, thyroid ultrasound, and orbital computed tomography formed the basis for the diagnoses. PBMCs were separated from roughly 9.6 ml of fresh peripheral blood using Ficoll-Paque density gradient centrifugation. Total RNA was extracted with Trizol reagent, and quality was checked on an Agilent 2100 Bioanalyzer. Here is what the overall study found, with its caveats: Sample size was not statistically predetermined, and blinding of investigators to group allocation was not performed. A model built on a 13 V-J signature distinguished ophthalmopathy from stable hyperthyroidism, reaching 85% to 90% sensitivity and around 82% specificity in cross-validation and 80%/75% in testing. Most expanded thyroid clonotypes (frequency above 0.001) were also detected in blood, a finding suggesting that blood repertoires may reflect thyroid immune responses. In validation, progression to ophthalmopathy was predicted by the model with 65% to 71% sensitivity and nearly 75% specificity, a median of about 6.4 months before onset.

A distance of 15 bases separates the germline ends of V and J, which lose 5 bases and 1 base respectively. The CDR3, from cysteine to phenylalanine, totals 15 residues. The entry retains the CDR3 DNA only, 45 bases that are in frame from base 1. The germline V gene specifies MNHEY as CDR1 and SVGAGI as CDR2. This clonotype was obtained from a woman aged 25 to 39 with Graves' ophthalmopathy. The chain was built from TRBV6-5 and TRBJ2-7; perhaps TRBD1 is the D gene, with 5 bases matching. Specimen: blood. The CDR3 amino acid sequence is: CASSPRVGKSYEQYF. DNA sequence: TGTGCCAGCAGTCCCAGGGTAGGGAAGTCCTACGAGCAGTACTTC.